These 3 T cell receptor beta chains came from one sample sequenced in a study of CD8+CD57+ T cells in acquired aplastic anemia. In patients chosen for sequencing, flow cytometry had shown CD8+CD57+ cell expansion. Genomic DNA acted as the template from which TCR beta VDJ combination and CDR3 sequence profiling were carried out. A single record per CDR3 protein comes from TCRdb applying MiXCR to the reads. This sample has approximately 130,000 distinct CDR3 sequences, with 58% found just once. Sequenced sample: sorted CD4+, CD8+, or CD8+CD57+ T cells (not recorded which) from PBMCs. These receptors were obtained from a human donor with aplastic anemia.

V usage is TRBV29-1 and J usage is TRBJ1-2; 7 nucleotides agree with TRBD1. Germline values: CDR1 SQVTM, CDR2 ANQGSEA. Losses at the gene ends were 4 bases for V and 2 bases for J; bases not matched to a gene: 7. This CDR3 has 14 residues. The CDR3 DNA reads TGCAGCGTTGGGCAGGGGGTCCCCAACTATGGCTACACCTTC. It is translated as CSVGQGVPNYGYTF.

This clonotype was counted ten times or more. Written as DNA, the CDR3 is TGTGCCAGTAGCATGCCAACCGGGACTCAGCAGTTCTTC. This codes for CASSMPTGTQQFF. V and J are TRBV19 and TRBJ2-1; weak D call: TRBD2 (6 bases). Deletions cut 6 bases from V and 11 bases from J, with 17 bases between. The V gene's germline CDR1 is LNHDA and CDR2 SQIVND (reference sequence). The CDR3 sequence is 13 residues long.

This clonotype was recorded a few times. One junction end does not reproduce the germline sequence, and a read error may be involved. V is TRBV7-2 and J is TRBJ1-3; D unclear. Germline V gene lookup returns CDR1 SGHTA and CDR2 FQGNSA. CDR3 length: 12 amino acids. The CDR3 nucleotides read TGTGCCAGCAGTTTAGGTGGGGACACCATATATTTT. Its translation is CASSLGGDTIYF.